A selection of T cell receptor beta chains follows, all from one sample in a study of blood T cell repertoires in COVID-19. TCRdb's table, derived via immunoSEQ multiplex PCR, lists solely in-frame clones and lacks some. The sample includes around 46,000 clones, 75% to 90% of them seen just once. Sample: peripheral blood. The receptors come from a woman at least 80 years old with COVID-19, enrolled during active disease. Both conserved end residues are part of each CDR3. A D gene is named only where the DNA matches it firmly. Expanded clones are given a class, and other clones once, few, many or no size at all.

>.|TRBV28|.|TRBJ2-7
CASSPDRIKEQYF
TGTGCCAGCAGTCCCGACAGGATAAAAGAGCAGTACTTC
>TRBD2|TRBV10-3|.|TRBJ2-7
CAISDRLAGLYEQYF
TGTGCCATCAGTGACAGACTAGCGGGCCTCTACGAGCAGTACTTC
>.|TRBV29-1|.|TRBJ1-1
CSAVGRGRTEAFF
TGCAGCGCTGTGGGCAGGGGTCGCACTGAAGCTTTCTTT
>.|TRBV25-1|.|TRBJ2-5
CASSVWWPQETQYF
TGTGCCAGCAGTGTATGGTGGCCTCAAGAGACCCAGTACTTC
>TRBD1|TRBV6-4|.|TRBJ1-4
CASSSGTGCVF
TGTGCCAGCAGTTCCGGGACAGGCTGTGTATTT
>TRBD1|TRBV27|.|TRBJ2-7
CASSNDRGPYEQYF
TGTGCCAGCAGCAACGACAGGGGACCATACGAGCAGTACTTC
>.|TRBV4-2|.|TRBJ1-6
CASSPTVEGSNSPLHF
TGTGCCAGCAGCCCGACAGTGGAGGGGAGCAATTCACCCCTCCACTTT
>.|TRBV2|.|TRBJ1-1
CASRAQVYTEAFF
TGTGCCAGCAGGGCTCAAGTATACACTGAAGCTTTCTTT
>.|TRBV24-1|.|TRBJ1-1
CATTKYGGRNTEAFF
TGTGCCACCACCAAATATGGGGGCAGGAACACTGAAGCTTTCTTT
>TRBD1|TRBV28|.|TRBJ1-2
CASRPDRGDYGYTF
TGTGCCAGCAGACCGGACAGGGGCGACTATGGCTACACCTTC
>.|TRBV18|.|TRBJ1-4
CASSQQNEKLFF
TGTGCCAGCTCACAACAAAATGAAAAACTGTTTTTT
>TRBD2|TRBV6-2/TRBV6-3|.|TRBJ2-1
CASSQAGVYNEQFF
TGTGCCAGCAGCCAAGCGGGAGTCTACAATGAGCAGTTCTTC
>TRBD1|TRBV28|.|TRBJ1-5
CASSLGGQGQGAQHF
TGTGCCAGCAGTTTGGGCGGACAGGGGCAAGGGGCCCAGCATTTT
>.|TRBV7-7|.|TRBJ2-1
CASSFSGVTSYNEQFF
TGTGCTAGCAGCTTCAGCGGAGTTACGTCCTACAATGAGCAGTTCTTC
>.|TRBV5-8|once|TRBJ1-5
CASSLGALYQPQHF
TGTGCCAGCAGCTTGGGGGCCCTATATCAGCCCCAGCATTTT
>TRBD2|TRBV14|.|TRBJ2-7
CASSQPLGSGSSEQYF
TGTGCCAGCAGCCAACCCCTCGGTAGCGGGAGCTCCGAGCAGTACTTC
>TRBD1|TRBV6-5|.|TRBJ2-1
CASSRGQGAYNEQFF
TGTGCCAGCAGTAGGGGACAGGGGGCCTACAATGAGCAGTTCTTC
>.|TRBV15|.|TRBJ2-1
CATSRDLNSYNEQFF
TGTGCCACCAGCAGAGATCTTAACTCCTACAATGAGCAGTTCTTC
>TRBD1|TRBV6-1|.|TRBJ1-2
CASSDRGRDLRGYTF
TGTGCCAGCAGTGATAGGGGGCGCGATCTTAGAGGCTACACCTTC
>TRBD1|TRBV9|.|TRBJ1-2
CASSLQGLGGYTF
TGTGCCAGCAGTTTACAGGGGCTGGGGGGCTACACCTTC
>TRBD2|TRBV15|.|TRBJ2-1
CATSARRASGRYNEQFF
TGTGCCACCAGCGCCCGGCGGGCTAGCGGGAGGTACAATGAGCAGTTCTTC
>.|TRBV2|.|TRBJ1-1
CASHEGFMNTEAFF
TGTGCCAGCCATGAGGGCTTTATGAACACTGAAGCTTTCTTT
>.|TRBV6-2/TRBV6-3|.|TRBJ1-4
CASSYSEGINEKLFF
TGTGCCAGCAGTTACTCGGAGGGAATTAATGAAAAACTGTTTTTT
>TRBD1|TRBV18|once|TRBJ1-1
CASSPEFDRADTEAFF
TGTGCCAGCTCACCAGAATTCGACAGGGCCGACACTGAAGCTTTCTTT
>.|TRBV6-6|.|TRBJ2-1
CASRSTSSYNEQFF
TGTGCCAGCAGGTCGACTAGCTCCTACAATGAGCAGTTCTTC
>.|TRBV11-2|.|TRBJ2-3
CASSLRGAGADTQYF
TGTGCCAGCAGCTTACGGGGGGCGGGGGCAGATACGCAGTATTTT
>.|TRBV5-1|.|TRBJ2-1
CASSLAPGNEQFF
TGCGCCAGCAGCTTGGCACCGGGGAATGAGCAGTTCTTC
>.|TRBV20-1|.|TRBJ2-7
CSARVRYEQYF
TGCAGTGCTAGAGTCCGCTACGAGCAGTACTTC
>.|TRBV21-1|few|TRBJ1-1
CASSKVSRGRFTEAFF
TGTGCCAGCAGCAAAGTCTCGCGGGGCAGGTTCACTGAAGCTTTCTTT
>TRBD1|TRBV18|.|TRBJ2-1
CASSPPQGVAYNEQFF
TGTGCCAGCTCACCACCACAGGGGGTCGCCTACAATGAGCAGTTCTTC
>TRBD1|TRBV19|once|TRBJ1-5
CASRAPGQGVQPQHF
TGTGCCAGTAGAGCCCCGGGACAGGGCGTTCAGCCCCAGCATTTT